Each of the 25 T cell receptor beta chains below was sequenced from the same sample in a study of cytomegalovirus exposure and HLA in healthy donors. This PCR relied on a set of 60 Vbeta primers and 13 Jbeta primers. Repertoires were generated with immunoSEQ multiplex PCR, while TCRdb's copy carries only in-frame clones and drops some. The data contain approximately 140,000 clones, roughly 80% of them singletons. Sequences were obtained from PBMCs. The receptors derive from a female donor in good health and CMV-seronegative.

The chain joins TRBV6-5 to TRBJ2-3, with 7 bases aligning to TRBD2. The germline CDR1 and CDR2 sequences are MNHEY and SVGAGI. V gave up 2 bases and J gave up 2 bases; unmatched junction bases: 7. The CDR3 sequence is 16 residues long. This chain's CDR3 is CASSYQFGGTTDTQYF. The DNA for the CDR3 is TGTGCCAGCAGTTACCAATTCGGGGGGACCACAGATACGCAGTATTTT.

Note on this clone: A junction end diverges from the germline sequence, so it may reflect a read error. V is TRBV7-9 and J is TRBJ2-3; D might be TRBD2 (6 bases). CDR1 and CDR2 (germline): SEHNR, FQNEAQ (reference sequence). This CDR3 is built from 15 residues. The CDR3 sequence is CSSSLVVAGTDTQYF. In nucleotides, the CDR3 is TGTTCCAGCAGCTTAGTAGTAGCGGGCACAGATACGCAGTATTTT.

This chain links TRBV13 with TRBJ2-7, with 11 bases that match TRBD2. CDR1 PRHDT and CDR2 FYEKMQ come from the germline V gene (reference sequence). V shed 4 bases, J shed 4 bases, and the junction held 6 bases outside the gene matches. The CDR3 length is 15 residues. The CDR3 loop reads CASSSGTSGIYEQYF. CDR3 nucleotides: TGTGCCAGCAGCTCTGGGACTAGCGGAATATACGAGCAGTACTTC.

The V and J genes are TRBV11-1 and TRBJ1-3, with D uncertain. Trimming left V 5 bases short and J 1 base short, with 15 bases between. There are 16 residues in the CDR3. CDR1 is SGHAT and CDR2 is FQDESV in the germline V gene (reference sequence). CDR3 residues: CASSRITGLSGNTIYF. The CDR3 region has the DNA TGTGCCAGCAGCCGAATTACGGGTTTGTCTGGAAACACCATATATTTT.

Here the CDR3 DNA reads TGTGCCAGCAGCGTAGCGCCCCGGGGTCAAGAGACCCAGTACTTC. This translates into CASSVAPRGQETQYF. The J gene is TRBJ2-5, the V gene TRBV9; the D gene is possibly TRBD2 (5 bases). CDR1 is SGDLS, CDR2 YYNGEE, per germline. V was cut by 0 bases and J by 2 bases, with 11 bases left in between. The CDR3 sequence is 15 residues long.

This clone has a handful of counts. J is TRBJ2-3 and V is TRBV19; 9 nucleotides align to TRBD2. Germline CDR1 is LNHDA and CDR2 is SQIVND (reference sequence). This CDR3 contains 14 residues. J lost 7 bases, V lost 7 bases, and 9 bases had no gene match. The CDR3 is CASMPGLASNTQYF. CDR3 DNA sequence: TGTGCCAGTATGCCGGGACTAGCCAGTAATACGCAGTATTTT.

This clone occurred a few times. This chain links TRBV5-6 with TRBJ2-7, with 9 bases identical to TRBD2. This CDR3 has 15 residues. With 2 bases clipped from V and 3 bases from J, the junction kept 6 bases outside the gene matches. Germline V gives CDR1 SGHDT, CDR2 YYEEEE. The CDR3 loop is CASSFATSGRYEQYF. Written as DNA, the CDR3 is TGTGCCAGCAGCTTCGCGACTAGCGGACGCTACGAGCAGTACTTC.

The chain carries TRBV10-2 and TRBJ1-3, with D tentatively TRBD1 (5 bases). CDR1 is WSHSY and CDR2 is SAAADI in the germline V gene. The length of the CDR3 is 18 residues. V was shortened by 4 bases and J by 0 bases, with 19 bases between the two germline ends. For the CDR3, the DNA is TGCGCCAGCAGTGTTCACGCTCGACAGACTCGCTCTGGAAACACCATATATTTT. It codes for CASSVHARQTRSGNTIYF.

The chain is built from TRBV2 and TRBJ1-5; TRBD1 agrees at 9 bases. V lost 5 bases and J lost 3; bases outside the gene matches: 5. The CDR3 covers 15 residues. The germline CDR1 and CDR2 sequences are SNHLY and FYNNEI. In nucleotides, the CDR3 is TGTGCCAGCAGTCTGGACAGGGGAAACAATCAGCCCCAGCATTTT. Its protein is CASSLDRGNNQPQHF. Filled out from reference TRBV2 and TRBJ1-5, the complete variable domain reads EPEVTQTPSHQVTQMGQEVILRCVPISNHLYFYWYRQILGQKVEFLVSFYNNEISEKSEIFDDQFSVERPDGSNFTLKIRSTKLEDSAMYFCASSLDRGNNQPQHFGDGTRLSIL.

The gene calls are TRBV11-2 and TRBJ2-1; 8 bases line up with TRBD2. The CDR3 is 14 amino acids. The germline CDR1 and CDR2 sequences are SGHAT and FQNNGV. Trimming at V came to 6 bases and at J to 15 bases, leaving 16 bases not matched to a gene. The CDR3 DNA follows: TGTGCCAGCAGGACCAGCCCAAGCGGGAGATCTCCGTTCTTC. Translation: CASRTSPSGRSPFF.

J is TRBJ1-3 and V is TRBV6-5, with D possibly TRBD1 on 6 matching bases. The V end lost 2 bases, the J end lost 0 bases, and 11 bases lay between the germline ends. From germline, CDR1 is MNHEY and CDR2 SVGAGI. The CDR3 is 16 residues long. DNA of the CDR3: TGTGCCAGCAGTTACACAGGACAGCACTCTGGAAACACCATATATTTT. Its protein product is CASSYTGQHSGNTIYF.

The V call is TRBV19, the J call TRBJ2-2; D not resolved. The germline V gene encodes CDR1 LNHDA and CDR2 SQIVND (reference sequence). This CDR3 spans 15 amino acids. V lost 4 bases, J lost 0 bases, and 9 bases lay in between. The CDR3 reads CASSRYDTNTGELFF. The CDR3 DNA is TGTGCCAGTAGTAGGTACGACACGAACACCGGGGAGCTGTTTTTT.

V gene TRBV27 combines with J gene TRBJ2-1; D is undetermined. Trimming cost V 4 bases and J 0 bases, with 4 bases left between them. This CDR3 contains 13 residues. CDR1 and CDR2 (germline): MNHEY, SMNVEV (reference sequence). This chain's CDR3 is CASSSSSYNEQFF. DNA for the CDR3: TGTGCCAGCAGTTCGAGCTCCTACAATGAGCAGTTCTTC.

This clone was counted a single time. This chain connects TRBV5-1 to TRBJ1-2, with TRBD1 matching over 12 bases. In germline, CDR1 is SGHRS, CDR2 YFSETQ. The J segment lost 7 bases and the V segment lost 4 bases, leaving 5 bases of the junction unmatched. The CDR3 extends over 14 amino acids. CDR3 protein: CASSRGQGAPGYTF. The CDR3 DNA reads TGCGCCAGCAGCAGGGGACAGGGGGCGCCTGGCTACACCTTC.

This clone was picked up a small number of times. The chain couples TRBV28 to TRBJ1-2, with TRBD1 matching 12 bases. Trimming removed 6 bases from V and 8 bases from J; junction bases left unmatched: 13. Germline values: CDR1 MDHEN, CDR2 SYDVKM. There are 16 residues in the CDR3. Here the CDR3 reads CASRPNAGTGGLGYTF. CDR3 bases: TGTGCCAGCAGACCTAACGCCGGGACAGGGGGCTTGGGCTACACCTTC.

Note on this clone: One end of the junction fails to match germline, which may point to a read error. The chain employs TRBV2 and TRBJ2-4; 11 bases align to TRBD1. CDR3 length equals 12 residues. Germline lookup yields CDR1 SNHLY and CDR2 FYNNEI. The CDR3 DNA follows: TGTGCCAGCAGTCAGGACAGGGGGCCCTCCGACTTC. Its translation: CASSQDRGPSDF.

V usage is TRBV12-5 and J usage is TRBJ1-2; 12 positions match TRBD1. V lost 6 bases, J lost 3 bases, and 2 bases stayed unmatched. Germline CDR1 is LGHNT and CDR2 is FRNRAP. CDR3 length equals 14 residues. In DNA form, the CDR3 reads TGTGCTAGTGGGGGACAGGGGGCGGACTATGGCTACACCTTC. As protein: CASGGQGADYGYTF.

A single count supports this clone. The chain combines TRBV9 with TRBJ2-1, with 7 bases identical to TRBD2. V trimming: 4 bases; J trimming: 5 bases; junction bases outside the gene matches: 9. The V gene's germline CDR1 is SGDLS and CDR2 YYNGEE. CDR3 length equals 15 residues. CDR3 region: CASSPRGERDNEQFF. The CDR3 bases are TGTGCCAGCAGCCCCCGGGGGGAGCGGGACAATGAGCAGTTCTTC.

The chain is built from TRBV11-3 and TRBJ2-7, with D tentatively TRBD1 (6 bases). The germline V and J ends were trimmed by 5 bases and 0 bases, with 20 bases remaining between them. The CDR3 length is 17 residues. In germline, CDR1 is SGHNT, CDR2 YENEEA. The CDR3 here is CASSVIRLDSSSYEQYF. CDR3 coding DNA: TGTGCCAGCAGCGTCATCCGGTTGGACAGCAGCTCCTACGAGCAGTACTTC.

This clone was recorded only once. The chain joins TRBV5-1 to TRBJ2-1, with 9 bases aligning to TRBD1. Germline lookup yields CDR1 SGHRS and CDR2 YFSETQ. The length of the CDR3 is 16 residues. Losses at the gene ends were 0 bases for V and 4 bases for J; bases not matched to a gene: 5. For the CDR3, the DNA is TGCGCCAGCAGCTTGGAAGGGACAGGGAATTACAATGAGCAGTTCTTC. It is translated as CASSLEGTGNYNEQFF.

CDR3: CASSLAVRTEKETQYF. The CDR3 DNA follows: TGCGCCAGCAGCTTGGCCGTCAGGACAGAAAAAGAGACCCAGTACTTC. This chain uses TRBV5-1 with TRBJ2-5, with D possibly being TRBD1 (6 bases). Germline lookup yields CDR1 SGHRS and CDR2 YFSETQ. The V and J ends lost 0 bases and 3 bases respectively, with 15 bases between them. The length of the CDR3 is 16 residues.

The V and J genes are TRBV28 and TRBJ2-1; D is possibly TRBD2 (5 bases). V dropped 5 bases and J dropped 0 bases, with 14 bases sitting between them. Germline V CDR1 and CDR2: MDHEN, SYDVKM. The CDR3 length is 16 residues. CDR3 in DNA: TGTGCCAGCAGTCAGACTATTCCGAGCTCCTACAATGAGCAGTTCTTC. It yields the protein CASSQTIPSSYNEQFF.

This chain links TRBV18 with TRBJ2-5, with 10 nucleotides matching TRBD2. Looked up from germline, CDR1 is KGHSH and CDR2 is LQKENI. V shed 2 bases, J shed 4 bases, and the junction held 10 bases outside the gene matches. The CDR3 covers 17 residues. CDR3 protein: CASSPRPSSGSAETQYF. CDR3 sequence (DNA): TGTGCCAGCTCACCAAGGCCGTCTAGCGGGAGTGCAGAGACCCAGTACTTC.

V gene TRBV29-1 combines with J gene TRBJ1-2, with 8 bases identical to TRBD1. Per germline, CDR1 SQVTM and CDR2 ANQGSEA. V lost 6 bases and J lost 0; bases outside the gene matches: 9. CDR3 length: 15 amino acids. The CDR3 protein is CSVGQGDGTNYGYTF. DNA for the CDR3: TGCAGCGTAGGACAGGGCGATGGAACTAACTATGGCTACACCTTC.

The genes are TRBV6-4 and TRBJ2-7; possibly TRBD2 for D (5 bases). The germline V gene encodes CDR1 MRHNA and CDR2 SNTAGT. The germline V and J ends were trimmed by 7 bases and 0 bases, with 22 bases remaining between them. The CDR3 is 17 amino acids. The CDR3 protein is CASNLCMRAMSSYEQYF. For the CDR3, the DNA is TGTGCCAGCAATCTTTGCATGAGGGCCATGTCCTCCTACGAGCAGTACTTC.